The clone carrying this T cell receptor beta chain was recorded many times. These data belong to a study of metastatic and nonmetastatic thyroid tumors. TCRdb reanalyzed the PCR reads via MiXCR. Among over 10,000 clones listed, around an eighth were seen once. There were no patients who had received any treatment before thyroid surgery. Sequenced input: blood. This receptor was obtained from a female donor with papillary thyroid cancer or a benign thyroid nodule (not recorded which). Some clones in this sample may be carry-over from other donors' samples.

The DNA for the CDR3 is TGCAGCGTTGAAGGGGGGGGGCAGGGTAGAAATACGCAGTATTTT. Its protein product is CSVEGGGQGRNTQYF. The chain joins TRBV29-1 to TRBJ2-3, with a possible D match to TRBD2 (7 bases). The CDR3 spans 15 residues. The V gene's germline CDR1 is SQVTM and CDR2 ANQGSEA. V lost 1 base and J lost 7, with 18 bases in between.